This is a list of T cell receptor beta chains from one sample in a study of T-cell reconstitution after alpha-beta-depleted transplantation in children. From the PCR reads, TCRdb called clonotypes with MiXCR, one entry per CDR3 protein. The sample holds around 250,000 distinct CDR3 sequences; more than 8% are singletons and the top ten take about a tenth. Material: PBMCs from the stem cell graft donor, obtained from the stem cell graft. These receptors were obtained from a human donor who donated a stem cell graft to a child with SCID. Each CDR3 is given without its conserved first and last residue. The D gene is left open where the match is weak. Expanded clones are given a class, and other clones once, few, many or no size at all.

abundance | j_gene | v_gene | d_gene | CDR3aa
many | TRBJ1-4 | TRBV6-5 | . | ASSPGPTNEKLF
few | TRBJ1-6 | TRBV28 | . | AMNRAGNSPLH
. | TRBJ1-4 | TRBV3-1 | TRBD1 | ASNRGQREKLF
. | TRBJ2-1 | TRBV19 | TRBD1 | ASSIGGQEFNEQF
. | TRBJ1-5 | TRBV9 | TRBD1 | ASSAGDREDQPQH
few | TRBJ1-1 | TRBV11-2 | . | ASSPPRMNTEAF
many | TRBJ2-5 | TRBV6-5 | . | ASSNRGTRETQY
few | TRBJ2-2 | TRBV7-9 | . | ASSLATPLNTGELF
few | TRBJ2-1 | TRBV20-1 | . | SARWGNEQF
few | TRBJ2-7 | TRBV12-3/TRBV12-4 | TRBD1 | ASSRSGQGYEQY
few | TRBJ2-1 | TRBV4-1 | TRBD2 | ASSQAFGRGTYNEQF
. | TRBJ2-1 | TRBV2 | TRBD2 | ASSPSGGAFREQF
. | TRBJ1-6 | TRBV18 | TRBD1 | ASSPQGAKIGSPLH
. | TRBJ1-2 | TRBV7-3 | . | ASSSQGHYGYT
few | TRBJ2-7 | TRBV6-5 | TRBD1 | ASSYRKGQGGYEQY
. | TRBJ2-1 | TRBV11-2 | TRBD2 | ASSLDLAAYNEQF
. | TRBJ2-1 | TRBV19 | . | ASSIVIGGTAQRGFYNEQF
many | TRBJ1-1 | TRBV5-1 | . | ASSLTGDTEAF
few | TRBJ2-1 | TRBV7-2 | TRBD1 | ASSAPRDRVLNEQF
. | TRBJ2-2 | TRBV20-1 | TRBD1 | SERPGQGTGELF
. | TRBJ1-3 | TRBV5-1 | . | ASMAQASGEGNTIY
. | TRBJ2-2 | TRBV6-1 | TRBD2 | ASRQPLAGNTGELF
. | TRBJ2-3 | TRBV20-1 | . | SARDLLLPLGTQY
few | TRBJ1-2 | TRBV20-1 | TRBD1 | SARERGPST
few | TRBJ1-3 | TRBV27 | . | ASSASGNSGNTIY
many | TRBJ2-1 | TRBV4-1 | . | ASSQAPQTYNEQF
. | TRBJ2-2 | TRBV7-2 | TRBD1 | ASRTGTNTGELF
. | TRBJ2-1 | TRBV12-3/TRBV12-4 | . | ASISRGGGSNEQF
. | TRBJ2-7 | TRBV5-6 | TRBD1 | ASSHGTGVPYEQY
few | TRBJ2-7 | TRBV4-2 | . | ASSQVGKSYEQY
. | TRBJ1-1 | TRBV5-6 | . | ASSLIEGGNTEAF
few | TRBJ2-2 | TRBV5-1 | TRBD2 | ASARNSGGDTGELF
many | TRBJ2-3 | TRBV25-1 | TRBD2 | ASSDFGLAGGSKSTDTQY
. | TRBJ1-1 | TRBV3-1 | . | ASSQDMGRGVMNTEAF
few | TRBJ1-1 | TRBV3-1 | . | ASSQDQNGNTEAF
. | TRBJ1-5 | TRBV5-1 | . | ASSLMGRASNQPQH
. | TRBJ2-3 | TRBV7-2 | . | ASSSTEGAWIDTQY
. | TRBJ2-7 | TRBV12-3/TRBV12-4 | . | ASGQGRRPYEQY
few | TRBJ1-2 | TRBV5-1 | TRBD1 | ASSEMGQGRYT
few | TRBJ2-3 | TRBV7-9 | TRBD2 | ASSLTLAGRSTDTQY
few | TRBJ2-1 | TRBV5-1 | TRBD2 | ASSLGPSGTYNEQF
. | TRBJ2-3 | TRBV7-3 | . | ASSLSGGRGTDTQY
many | TRBJ2-5 | TRBV12-3/TRBV12-4 | TRBD1 | ASSSTGGVETQY
many | TRBJ2-3 | TRBV6-1 | TRBD2 | ASSRLAGGLTDTQY
many | TRBJ2-1 | TRBV5-1 | . | ASSWAAGNNEQF
. | TRBJ2-3 | TRBV10-2 | . | ASSEIRADTQY
many | TRBJ2-7 | TRBV6-2/TRBV6-3 | TRBD1 | ASSSGQGVTYEQY
few | TRBJ2-5 | TRBV20-1 | TRBD2 | SAGELAGGGETQY
many | TRBJ2-3 | TRBV5-1 | . | ASSPRTDYTDTQY
many | TRBJ2-2 | TRBV4-1 | . | ASSQGHGELF
many | TRBJ1-4 | TRBV29-1 | . | SVEGGEKLF
few | TRBJ2-5 | TRBV12-3/TRBV12-4 | TRBD1 | ASSLVAGGGETQY
few | TRBJ2-3 | TRBV20-1 | . | SAPDGRSTDTQY
few | TRBJ2-7 | TRBV7-9 | TRBD1 | ASSPAPQGAIGYEQY
many | TRBJ2-4 | TRBV7-9 | TRBD2 | ASSFSGTAKNIQY
few | TRBJ2-7 | TRBV7-9 | TRBD1 | ASRPKTGDEQY